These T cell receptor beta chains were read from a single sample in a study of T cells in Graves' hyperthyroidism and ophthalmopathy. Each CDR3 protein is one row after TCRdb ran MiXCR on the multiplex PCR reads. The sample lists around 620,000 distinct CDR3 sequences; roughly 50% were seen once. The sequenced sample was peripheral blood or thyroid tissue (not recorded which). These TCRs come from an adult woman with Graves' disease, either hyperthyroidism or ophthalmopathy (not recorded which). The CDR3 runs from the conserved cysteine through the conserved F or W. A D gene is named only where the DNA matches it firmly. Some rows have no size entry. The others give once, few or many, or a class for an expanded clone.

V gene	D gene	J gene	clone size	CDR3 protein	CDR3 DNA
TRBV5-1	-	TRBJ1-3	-	CASSLDPGSGNTIYF	TGCGCCAGCAGCTTGGACCCAGGCTCTGGAAACACCATATATTTT
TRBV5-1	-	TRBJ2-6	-	CASSLDTTDNQPLTF	TGCGCCAGCAGCTTGGATACAACGGATAATCAGCCGTTGACTTTC
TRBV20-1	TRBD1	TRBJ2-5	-	CSARPTDRGLREQYF	TGCAGTGCTAGACCAACGGACAGGGGGCTACGGGAGCAGTACTTC
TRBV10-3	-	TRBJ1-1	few	CAIATGRTEAFF	TGTGCCATCGCGACGGGGCGGACTGAAGCTTTCTTT
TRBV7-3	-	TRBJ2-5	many	CASSVDPRETQYF	TGTGCCAGCAGCGTGGACCCTCGGGAGACCCAGTACTTC
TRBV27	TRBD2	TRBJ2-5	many	CASYPRGTSGRAQYF	TGTGCCAGCTACCCCCGAGGGACTAGCGGGAGGGCCCAGTACTTC
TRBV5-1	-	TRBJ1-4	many	CASSLEGTAEKLFF	TGCGCCAGCAGCTTGGAGGGGACGGCCGAAAAACTGTTTTTT
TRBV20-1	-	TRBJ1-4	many	CSAREGGSGNEKLFF	TGCAGTGCTAGAGAGGGTGGCTCGGGAAATGAAAAACTGTTTTTT
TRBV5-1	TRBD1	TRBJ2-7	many	CASSSRDRRFF	TGCGCCAGCAGCTCGAGGGACAGGAGATTCTTC
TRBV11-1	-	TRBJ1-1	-	CASSRRPDDPEAFF	TGTGCCAGCAGCCGAAGACCCGATGACCCTGAAGCTTTCTTT
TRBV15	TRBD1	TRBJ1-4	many	CATKRQGGSEKLFF	TGTGCCACTAAAAGACAGGGAGGGAGTGAAAAACTGTTTTTT
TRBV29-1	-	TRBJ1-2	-	CSVESGRDFYGYTF	TGCAGCGTGGAGAGTGGACGGGACTTCTATGGCTACACCTTC
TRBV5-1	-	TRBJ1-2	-	CASSLAGGSDLVYGYTF	TGCGCCAGCAGCTTGGCCGGAGGCTCCGACCTGGTCTATGGCTACACCTTC
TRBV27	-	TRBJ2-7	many	CASSLRRGEQYF	TGTGCCAGCAGTTTAAGGAGGGGGGAGCAGTACTTC
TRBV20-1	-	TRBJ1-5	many	CSASTLWAGHDQPQHF	TGCAGTGCTAGTACTCTCTGGGCGGGGCACGATCAGCCCCAGCATTTT
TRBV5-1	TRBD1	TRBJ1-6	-	CASSPPGQIVNSPLHF	TGCGCCAGCAGCCCGCCGGGACAGATCGTTAATTCACCCCTCCACTTT
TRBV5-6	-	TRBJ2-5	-	CASSLLANGGYTFGSGTQYF	-
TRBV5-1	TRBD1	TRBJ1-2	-	CASSNGTGGYDYTF	TGCGCCAGCAGTAATGGGACAGGGGGCTACGACTACACCTTC
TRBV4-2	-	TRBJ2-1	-	CAGSPGPGGEETQFF	TGTGCCGGCAGCCCGGGCCCAGGGGGGGAAGAGACCCAGTTCTTC
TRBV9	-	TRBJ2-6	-	CASSVDGSLSGANILTF	TGTGCCAGCAGCGTAGATGGGTCTCTGTCTGGGGCCAACATCCTGACTTTC
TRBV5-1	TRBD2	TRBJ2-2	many	CASSHHGTSITGELFF	TGCGCCAGCAGCCATCACGGGACTAGCATTACCGGGGAGCTGTTTTTT
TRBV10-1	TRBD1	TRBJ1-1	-	CASSRDRVGLTFF	TGCGCCAGCAGCCGCGACAGGGTAGGGCTGACTTTCTTT
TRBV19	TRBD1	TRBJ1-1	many	CASSPGTGIHTEAFF	TGTGCCAGTAGTCCCGGGACAGGGATTCACACTGAAGCTTTCTTT
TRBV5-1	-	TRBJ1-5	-	CASSLERTQHF	TGCGCCAGCAGCTTGGAAAGGACCCAGCATTTT
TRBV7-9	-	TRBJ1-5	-	CASSPAGPGQPRYF	TGTGCCAGCAGCCCGGCAGGTCCAGGTCAGCCCCGGTATTTT
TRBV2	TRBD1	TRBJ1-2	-	CASSDQGASGYTF	TGTGCCAGCAGTGACCAGGGGGCGTCGGGCTACACCTTC
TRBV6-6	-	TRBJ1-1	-	CASSYSLSGHAFF	TGTGCCAGCAGTTACTCGTTATCCGGCCACGCTTTCTTT
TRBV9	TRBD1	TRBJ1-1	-	CASSWTGSRRNTEAFF	TGTGCCAGCAGTTGGACAGGCTCACGGAGGAACACTGAAGCTTTCTTT
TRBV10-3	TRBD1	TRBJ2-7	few	CASVRDSRSYEQYF	TGTGCCAGCGTACGGGACAGTCGATCCTACGAGCAGTACTTC
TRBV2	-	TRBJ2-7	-	CASRTPTGTNYEQYF	TGTGCCAGCAGAACCCCGACCGGGACAAACTACGAGCAGTACTTC
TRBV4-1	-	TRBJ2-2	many	CASSRLDFTGELFF	TGCGCCAGCAGCCGCCTGGACTTCACCGGGGAGCTGTTTTTT
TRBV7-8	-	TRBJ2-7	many	CASSPRSGPDTYEQYF	TGTGCCAGCAGCCCCCGGTCGGGACCCGATACCTACGAGCAGTACTTC
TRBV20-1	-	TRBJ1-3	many	CSAGLGGSGNTIYF	TGCAGTGCTGGTCTCGGGGGCTCCGGAAACACCATATATTTT
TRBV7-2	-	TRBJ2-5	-	CASRPRPEETQYF	TGTGCCAGCAGGCCCCGCCCAGAAGAGACCCAGTACTTC
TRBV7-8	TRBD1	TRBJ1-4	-	CASSLRTGRPNF	TGTGCCAGCAGCTTACGGACAGGCAGACCTAATTTT
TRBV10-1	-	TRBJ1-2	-	CASSHDRTYGYTF	TGCGCCAGCAGTCACGACAGGACCTATGGCTACACCTTC
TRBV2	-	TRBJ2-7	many	CASLGQGSGFSYEQYF	TGTGCCAGCCTGGGTCAGGGGAGCGGGTTCTCCTACGAGCAGTACTTC
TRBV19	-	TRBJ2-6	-	CASSIVPEMNTEAF	TGTGCCAGTAGTATTGTTCCCGAGATGAACACTGAAGCTTTC
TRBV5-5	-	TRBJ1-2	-	CASSSRQDLSGYTF	TGTGCCAGCAGCTCAAGACAGGACTTGAGTGGCTACACCTTC
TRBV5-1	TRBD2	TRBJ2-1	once	CASSSFSGDYNEQFF	TGCGCCAGCAGCTCATTTAGCGGGGACTACAATGAGCAGTTCTTC
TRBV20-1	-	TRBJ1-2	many	CSASNSREEDGYTF	TGCAGTGCTTCCAACTCCAGGGAGGAGGACGGCTACACCTTC
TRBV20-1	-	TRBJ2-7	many	CSAPGTAYEQYF	TGCAGTGCGCCCGGGACTGCCTACGAGCAGTACTTC
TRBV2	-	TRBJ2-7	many	CASGVALRGEQYF	TGTGCCAGCGGGGTGGCCCTCCGGGGCGAGCAGTACTTC
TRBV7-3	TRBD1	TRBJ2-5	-	CASSLTGGVETQYF	TGTGCCAGCAGCTTAACAGGGGGCGTCGAGACCCAGTACTTC
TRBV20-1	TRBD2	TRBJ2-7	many	CSADTHSGRAYEQYF	TGCAGTGCTGACACCCATAGCGGGAGGGCCTACGAGCAGTACTTC